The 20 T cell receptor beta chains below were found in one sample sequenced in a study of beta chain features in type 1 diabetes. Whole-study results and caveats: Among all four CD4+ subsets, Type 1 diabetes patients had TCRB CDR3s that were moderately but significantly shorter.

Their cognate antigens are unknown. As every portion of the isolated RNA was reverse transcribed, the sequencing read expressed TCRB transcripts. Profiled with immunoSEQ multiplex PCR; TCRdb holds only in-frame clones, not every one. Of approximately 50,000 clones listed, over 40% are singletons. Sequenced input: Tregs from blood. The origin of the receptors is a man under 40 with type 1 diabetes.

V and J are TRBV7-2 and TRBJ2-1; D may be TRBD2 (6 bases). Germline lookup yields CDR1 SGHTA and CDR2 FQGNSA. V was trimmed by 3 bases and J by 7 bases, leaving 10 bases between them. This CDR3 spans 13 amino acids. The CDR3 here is CASSLVRGNEQFF. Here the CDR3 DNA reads TGTGCCAGCAGCTTGGTCCGGGGGAATGAGCAGTTCTTC.

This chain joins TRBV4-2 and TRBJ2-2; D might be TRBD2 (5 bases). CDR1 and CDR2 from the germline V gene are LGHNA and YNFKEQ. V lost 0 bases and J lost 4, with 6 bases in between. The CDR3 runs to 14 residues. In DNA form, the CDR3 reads TGTGCCAGCAGCCAAGAAGGAGGCACCGGGGAGCTGTTTTTT. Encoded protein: CASSQEGGTGELFF.

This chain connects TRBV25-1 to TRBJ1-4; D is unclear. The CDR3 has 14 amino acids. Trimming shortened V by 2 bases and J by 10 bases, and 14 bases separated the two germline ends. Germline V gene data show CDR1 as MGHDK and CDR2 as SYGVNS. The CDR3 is CASSEIREGAKLFF. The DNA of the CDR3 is TGTGCCAGCAGTGAAATTAGGGAGGGCGCAAAACTGTTTTTT.

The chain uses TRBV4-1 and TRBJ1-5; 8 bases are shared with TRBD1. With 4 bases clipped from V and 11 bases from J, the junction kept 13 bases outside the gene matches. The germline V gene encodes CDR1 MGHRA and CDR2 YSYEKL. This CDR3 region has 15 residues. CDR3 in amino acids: CASSPLRQGIEAQHF. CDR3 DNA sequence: TGCGCCAGCAGCCCTCTCAGACAGGGGATAGAGGCCCAGCATTTT.

CDR3 sequence (DNA): TGTGCCAGCAGTCGCTCTGGGGCCAACGTCCTGACTTTC. Translating it yields CASSRSGANVLTF. The rearrangement joins TRBV13 to TRBJ2-6; no clear D gene. The CDR3 extends over 13 amino acids. Deletions cut 6 bases from V and 0 bases from J, with 3 bases between. Germline assignment: CDR1 PRHDT and CDR2 FYEKMQ (reference sequence).

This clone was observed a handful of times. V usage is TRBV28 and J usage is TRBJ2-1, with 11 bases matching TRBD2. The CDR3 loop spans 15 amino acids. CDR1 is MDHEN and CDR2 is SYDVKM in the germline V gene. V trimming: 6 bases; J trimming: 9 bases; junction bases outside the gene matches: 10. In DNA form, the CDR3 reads TGTGCCAGCAGAGAGACTAGCGGGGATAGGAGTGAGCAGTTCTTC. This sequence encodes CASRETSGDRSEQFF.

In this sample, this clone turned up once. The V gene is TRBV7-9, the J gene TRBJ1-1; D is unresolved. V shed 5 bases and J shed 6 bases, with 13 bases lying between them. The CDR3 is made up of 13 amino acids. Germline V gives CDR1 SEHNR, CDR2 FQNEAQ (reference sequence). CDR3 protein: CASSKTRVPEAFF. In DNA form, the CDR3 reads TGTGCCAGCAGCAAAACCCGGGTACCTGAAGCTTTCTTT.

CDR3 DNA: TGCGCCAGCAGCTTTAAACCCGGGACAGGGGTCCTCGAGCAGTACTTC. Its protein product is CASSFKPGTGVLEQYF. The genes are TRBV5-1 and TRBJ2-7, with TRBD1 matching over 10 bases. Germline CDR1 reads SGHRS; CDR2 reads YFSETQ. V lost 2 bases, J lost 6 bases, and 11 bases stayed unmatched. This CDR3 spans 16 amino acids. The variable domain in full, with the rest retrieved from reference TRBV5-1 and TRBJ2-7, is KAGVTQTPRYLIKTRGQQVTLSCSPISGHRSVSWYQQTPGQGLQFLFEYFSETQRNKGNFPGRFSGRQFSNSRSEMNVSTLELGDSALYLCASSFKPGTGVLEQYFGPGTRLTVT.

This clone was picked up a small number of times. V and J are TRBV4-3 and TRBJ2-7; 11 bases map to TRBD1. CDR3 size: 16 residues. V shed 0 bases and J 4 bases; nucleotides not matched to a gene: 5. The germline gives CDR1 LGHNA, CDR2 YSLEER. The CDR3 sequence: CASSQDVGTGGYEQYF. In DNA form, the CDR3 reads TGCGCCAGCAGCCAAGACGTGGGGACAGGGGGTTACGAGCAGTACTTC.

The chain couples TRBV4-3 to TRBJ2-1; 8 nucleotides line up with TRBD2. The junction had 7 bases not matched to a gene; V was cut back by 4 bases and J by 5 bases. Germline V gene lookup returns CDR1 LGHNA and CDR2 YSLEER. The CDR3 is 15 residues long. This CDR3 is CASSLREGRDNEQFF. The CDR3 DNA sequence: TGCGCCAGCAGCCTTCGGGAGGGCCGCGACAATGAGCAGTTCTTC.

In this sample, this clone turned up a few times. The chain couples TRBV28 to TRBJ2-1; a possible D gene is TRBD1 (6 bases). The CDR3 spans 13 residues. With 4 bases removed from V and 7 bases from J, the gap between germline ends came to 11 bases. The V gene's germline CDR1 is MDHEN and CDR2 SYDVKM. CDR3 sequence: CASSSTGKNEQFF. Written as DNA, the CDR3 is TGTGCCAGCAGTTCGACAGGCAAGAATGAGCAGTTCTTC.

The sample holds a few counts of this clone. Written as DNA, the CDR3 is TGCGCCAGCAAGCCACAGGGAACTAACTATGGCTACACCTTC. It is translated as CASKPQGTNYGYTF. The V and J genes are TRBV5-1 and TRBJ1-2, with D tentatively TRBD1 (6 bases). Between the trimmed V and J ends, which lost 6 bases and 0 bases, there was a span of 12 bases. Germline V gene lookup returns CDR1 SGHRS and CDR2 YFSETQ. This CDR3 comprises 14 residues.

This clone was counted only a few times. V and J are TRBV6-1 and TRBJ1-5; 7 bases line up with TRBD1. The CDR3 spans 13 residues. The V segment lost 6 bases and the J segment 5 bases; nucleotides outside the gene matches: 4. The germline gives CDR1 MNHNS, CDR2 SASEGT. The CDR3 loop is CASRSGTDQPQHF. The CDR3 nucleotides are TGTGCCAGCAGGTCCGGGACAGATCAGCCCCAGCATTTT.

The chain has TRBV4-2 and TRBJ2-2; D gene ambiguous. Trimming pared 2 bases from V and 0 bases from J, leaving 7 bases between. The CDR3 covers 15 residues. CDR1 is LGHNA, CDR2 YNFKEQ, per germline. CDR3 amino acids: CASSQILPNTGELFF. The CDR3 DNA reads TGTGCCAGCAGCCAAATCCTACCGAACACCGGGGAGCTGTTTTTT.

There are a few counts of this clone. The CDR3 DNA reads as TGTGCCAGCAGCCGCGTGTTAAGACAGCGAAACAATGAGCAGTTCTTC. Its protein is CASSRVLRQRNNEQFF. V is TRBV5-6 and J is TRBJ2-1, with D possibly matching TRBD1 (5 bases). The V gene's germline CDR1 is SGHDT and CDR2 YYEEEE. V was pared by 4 bases and J by 5 bases, with 19 bases between. The CDR3 is 16 amino acids.

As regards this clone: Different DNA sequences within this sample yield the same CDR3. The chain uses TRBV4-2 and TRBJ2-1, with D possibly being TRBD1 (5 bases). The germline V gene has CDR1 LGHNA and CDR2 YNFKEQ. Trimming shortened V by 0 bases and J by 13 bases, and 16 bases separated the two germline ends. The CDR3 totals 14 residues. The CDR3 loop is CASSQDWVGREQFF. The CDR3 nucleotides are TGTGCCAGCAGCCAAGATTGGGTGGGGCGTGAACAGTTCTTC.

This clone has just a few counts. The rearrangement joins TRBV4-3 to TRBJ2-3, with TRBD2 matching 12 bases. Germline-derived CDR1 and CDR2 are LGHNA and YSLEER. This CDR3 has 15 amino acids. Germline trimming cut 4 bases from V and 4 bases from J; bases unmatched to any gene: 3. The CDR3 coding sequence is TGCGCCAGCAGCCGACTAGCGGGAGTCGCAGATACGCAGTATTTT. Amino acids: CASSRLAGVADTQYF.

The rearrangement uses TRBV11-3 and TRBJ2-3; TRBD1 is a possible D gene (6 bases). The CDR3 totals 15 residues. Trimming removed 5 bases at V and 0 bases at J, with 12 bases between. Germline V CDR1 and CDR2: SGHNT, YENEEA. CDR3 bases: TGTGCCAGCAGCCCAGGACAGCACAGCACAGATACGCAGTATTTT. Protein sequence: CASSPGQHSTDTQYF.

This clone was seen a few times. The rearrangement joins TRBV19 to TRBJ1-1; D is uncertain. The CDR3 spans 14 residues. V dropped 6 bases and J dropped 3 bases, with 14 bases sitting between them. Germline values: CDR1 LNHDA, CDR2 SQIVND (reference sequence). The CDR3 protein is CASSRFHGYTEAFF. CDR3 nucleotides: TGTGCCAGTAGCCGCTTTCACGGTTACACTGAAGCTTTCTTT.

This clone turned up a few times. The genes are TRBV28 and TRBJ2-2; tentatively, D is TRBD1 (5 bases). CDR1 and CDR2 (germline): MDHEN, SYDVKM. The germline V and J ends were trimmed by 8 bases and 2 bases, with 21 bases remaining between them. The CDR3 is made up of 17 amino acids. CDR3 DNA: TGTGCCAGCGGTAGGGGCCATACAGCCAGAAACACCGGGGAGCTGTTTTTT. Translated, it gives CASGRGHTARNTGELFF.